This T cell receptor (beta chain) is drawn from a study of blood T cell repertoires in COVID-19. J lost 2 bases, V lost 4 bases, and 6 bases had no gene match. CDR3 length: 14 residues. CDR1 is SGHNT, CDR2 YYREEE, per germline (reference sequence). Sequencing was performed with immunoSEQ multiplex PCR; in TCRdb, only in-frame clones are kept and a portion is missing. The repertoire holds some 300,000 clones, with just under 90% as singletons. The V and J genes are TRBV5-4 and TRBJ2-7; 7 nucleotides match TRBD1. The sample consisted of peripheral blood. This TCR was recovered from a woman aged 50 to 60 with COVID-19, enrolled during active disease. The chain's CDR3 is CASSLGTVAYEQYF. DNA of the CDR3: TGTGCCAGCAGCCTCGGGACAGTCGCCTACGAGCAGTACTTC.